This passage covers 7 T cell receptor beta chains from one sample sequenced in a study of blood T cells in healthy people across ages. Next came a second PCR, run for about 6 to 12 cycles, which used a sample-barcoded 5' primer along with a J-beta primer mix. One entry per CDR3 protein results from TCRdb running MiXCR on the 5' RACE reads. The sample lists about 1.6 million distinct CDR3 sequences, roughly a third occurring once. The sequencing sample was made of blood. The receptors stem from a woman aged 25 to 39 in good health.

The sample holds a few counts of this clonotype. The V call is TRBV20-1, the J call TRBJ2-5, with 13 bases lining up with TRBD2. The germline V gene has CDR1 DFQATT and CDR2 SNEGSKA (reference sequence). This CDR3 contains 15 residues. V lost 5 bases to trimming and J lost 1 base; unmatched junction nucleotides: 4. CDR3 coding DNA: TGCAGTGCTGCCGGACTAGCGGGGGCCCAAGAGACCCAGTACTTC. As protein: CSAAGLAGAQETQYF.

The rearrangement joins TRBV7-2 to TRBJ1-1; TRBD1 matches 9 bases. V gave up 4 bases and J gave up 1 base; unmatched junction bases: 7. Germline CDR1 is SGHTA and CDR2 is FQGNSA. The CDR3 is 16 residues long. In nucleotides, the CDR3 is TGTGCCAGCAGCTACCGGGACAGGGCCCCGAACACTGAAGCTTTCTTT. Its translation: CASSYRDRAPNTEAFF.

The J gene is TRBJ2-7, the V gene TRBV27, with D possibly being TRBD1 (7 bases). The DNA end is more similar to TRBJ2-5, so the J call may be wrong. Germline assignment: CDR1 MNHEY and CDR2 SMNVEV (reference sequence). This CDR3 comprises 11 residues. The DNA of the CDR3 is TGTGCCAGCACAGGGGGAGGGACCCAGTACTTC. Residues: CASTGGGTQYF.

The rearrangement joins TRBV7-2 to TRBJ2-3; D is possibly TRBD1 (6 bases). The CDR3 contains 14 residues. The germline gives CDR1 SGHTA, CDR2 FQGNSA. Trimming left V 2 bases short and J 4 bases short, with 10 bases between. The CDR3 nucleotides read TGTGCCAGCAGCTTAAACAGGGTTGCAGATACGCAGTATTTT. It yields the protein CASSLNRVADTQYF.

On this clonotype: A clone one base away is much larger, so this may be a read error. V and J are TRBV4-1 and TRBJ2-1; D possibly corresponds to TRBD2 (5 bases). Germline CDR1 is MGHRA and CDR2 is YSYEKL. The CDR3 has 19 amino acids. The V end lost 0 bases, the J end lost 2 bases, and 20 bases lay between the germline ends. DNA for the CDR3: TGCGCCAGCAGCCAAGATCCGCGGCTAGCCCGTAGCCCCTACAATGAGCAGTTCTTC. Amino acids: CASSQDPRLARSPYNEQFF.

A few counts support this clonotype. The J gene is TRBJ2-5, the V gene TRBV5-1; 10 nucleotides line up with TRBD1. Germline V gene data show CDR1 as SGHRS and CDR2 as YFSETQ. The CDR3 has 15 amino acids. The ends lost 5 bases at V and 1 base at J; junction bases unmatched: 5. The DNA for the CDR3 is TGCGCCAGCAGGAGACAGGGGGCAATCCAAGAGACCCAGTACTTC. Its protein product is CASRRQGAIQETQYF.

This clonotype was recorded many times. The chain carries TRBV10-3 and TRBJ2-5; possible D gene TRBD1, 5 bases. V was shortened by 8 bases and J by 5 bases, with 12 bases between the two germline ends. The CDR3 loop spans 12 amino acids. The germline CDR1 and CDR2 sequences are ENHRY and SYGVKD. CDR3 DNA sequence: TGTGCCATCGGAGATAGGGGTGAGACCCAGTACTTC. Protein: CAIGDRGETQYF.